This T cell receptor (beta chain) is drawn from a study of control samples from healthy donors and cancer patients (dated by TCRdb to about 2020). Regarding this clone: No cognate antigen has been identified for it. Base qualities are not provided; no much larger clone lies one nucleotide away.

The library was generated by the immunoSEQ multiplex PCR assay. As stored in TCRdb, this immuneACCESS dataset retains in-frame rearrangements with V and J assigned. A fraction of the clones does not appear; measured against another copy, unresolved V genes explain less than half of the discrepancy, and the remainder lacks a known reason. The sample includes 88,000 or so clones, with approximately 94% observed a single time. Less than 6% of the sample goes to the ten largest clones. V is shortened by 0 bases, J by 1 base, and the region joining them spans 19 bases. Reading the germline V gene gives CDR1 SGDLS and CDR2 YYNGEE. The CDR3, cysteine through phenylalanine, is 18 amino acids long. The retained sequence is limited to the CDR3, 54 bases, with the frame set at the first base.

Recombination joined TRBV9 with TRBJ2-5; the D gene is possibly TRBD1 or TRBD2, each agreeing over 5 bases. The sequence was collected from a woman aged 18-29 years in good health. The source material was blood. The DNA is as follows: TGTGCCAGCAGCGTAGCTGGAGGCGGGCAGGGCGGCCAAGAGACCCAGTACTTC. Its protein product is CASSVAGGGQGGQETQYF.